This T cell receptor (beta chain) emerged from a study of T-cell memory formation after mild COVID-19. As for this clonotype: No antigen is known for it.

CDR1 and CDR2 (germline): DFQATT, SNEGSKA (reference sequence). The V gene lost 1 base and the J gene lost 2 bases, with 6 bases spanning the gap. The CDR3 sequence is 12 residues long. 5'RACE primed at constant segments yielded TCR alpha and TCR beta cDNA libraries bearing sample barcodes and UMIs. TCRdb recomputed calls from the 5' RACE reads with MiXCR, one row per CDR3 protein. The table includes around 340,000 distinct CDR3 sequences, more than 15% detected once. Findings of the study overall: Clones contracting over day 15 to 85 were CD4/CD8 balanced, with later expanders leaning CD4+. Some SARS-CoV-2-responding clones were already detected in memory before infection.

This clonotype was obtained from a man between 18 and 29 years old who had mild COVID-19 (a few samples of this study predate the infection). Cell type and time point are not known. Input material: PBMCs or a T cell subset sorted from them (not recorded which). The chain is built from TRBV20-1 and TRBJ2-7; possibly TRBD2 for D (5 bases). The CDR3 DNA reads TGCAGTGCTAGAGGCGGGCCCTACGAGCAGTACGTC. Residues: CSARGGPYEQYV.